This T cell receptor (beta chain) appears in the sequencing data of a study of blood T cell repertoires in COVID-19 (dated by TCRdb to 2018 to 2021). Regarding the study in general: Samples covering the acute and convalescent phases of COVID-19 were provided by collaborators in the United States, Italy and Spain. Where available, HLA class I and class II types were obtained from metadata supplied by the sample provider rather than from assay-based typing. A freely available public database, intended as a resource for researchers studying the immune response to SARS-CoV-2, is where the repertoires were released. The material from the prospective study consisted of cDNA or gDNA derived from T cells, B-cell-depleted T cells, or PBMCs. The sample metadata nearly always contained a de-identified subject ID, COVID-19 status, age in years and sex. Deeply sampled blood TCRbeta repertoires from subjects exposed to, actively infected with, or recovered from COVID-19 were included in the dataset. Samples came from the ongoing ImmuneRACE study (first 160 participants) plus 1,254 subjects from 6 global collaborators.

What the authors observed across the whole study: Clinical and demographic metadata were provided uncurated, with the amount varying by source and participant.

TCRbeta CDR3 regions were amplified from genomic DNA using the immunoSEQ Assay, a bias-controlled multiplex PCR. In the authors' own workflow: Within the assay, amplification of reference gene primers was used to estimate how many nucleated cells each sample contained. To quantify the absolute abundance of each unique TCRbeta CDR3 rearrangement, sequence reads were collapsed and filtered. For each sample, productive Simpson clonality was calculated as the square root of Simpson's diversity index over productive rearrangements. This is the immuneACCESS table as TCRdb keeps it, with only in-frame sequences that have V and J called. A part of the clones is gone; compared with another copy, unresolved V genes explain less than half, and the rest is unexplained. Clone size and the V and J calls come from that table; the DNA yielded D and trimming. In all, the sample holds roughly 200,000 clones, and about 80% of those were seen once. Clones ranked in the top ten supply 6% to 7.5% of the sample.

Whole blood was collected in K2EDTA tubes by collaborating institutions according to the institutions' own protocols. For TCRbeta analysis, collaborator samples were shipped as frozen whole blood, as isolated PBMCs, or as DNA extracted from either sample type. Its CDR3 holds 15 amino acids, cysteine through phenylalanine. The only DNA kept is the CDR3, 45 bases in frame from the first base. According to the germline V gene, CDR1 reads MNHNS and CDR2 reads SASEGT. V and J are truncated by 2 bases and 8 bases respectively, leaving an intervening sequence of 13 bases. Of note for this clone: Its antigen is still unknown. The sample holds no much larger clone one base away, and base qualities are not on file.

Sequenced material: peripheral blood. The clonotype comes from a man between 70 and 80 years old with active or convalescent COVID-19. The chain employs TRBV6-1 and TRBJ1-6, with TRBD1 perhaps the D gene, on 6 matching bases. The CDR3 is CASSETQGRYSPLHF. The nucleotides read TGTGCCAGCAGTGAAACCCAGGGGCGGTATTCACCCCTCCACTTT.